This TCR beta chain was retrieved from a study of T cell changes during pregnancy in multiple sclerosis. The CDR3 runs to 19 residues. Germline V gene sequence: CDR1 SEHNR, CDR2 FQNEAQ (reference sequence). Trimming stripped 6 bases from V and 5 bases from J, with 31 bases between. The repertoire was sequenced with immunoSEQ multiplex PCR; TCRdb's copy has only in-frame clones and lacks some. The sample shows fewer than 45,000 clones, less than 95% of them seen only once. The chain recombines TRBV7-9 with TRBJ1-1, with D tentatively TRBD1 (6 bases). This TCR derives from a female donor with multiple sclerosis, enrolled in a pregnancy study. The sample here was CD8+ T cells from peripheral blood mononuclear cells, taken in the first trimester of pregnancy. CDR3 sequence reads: CASSYPTRGTHHGMTEAFF. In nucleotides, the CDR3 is TGTGCCAGCAGTTATCCGACCCGAGGGACACACCACGGGATGACTGAAGCTTTCTTT. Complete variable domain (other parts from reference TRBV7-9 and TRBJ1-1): DTGVSQNPRHKITKRGQNVTFRCDPISEHNRLYWYRQTLGQGPEFLTYFQNEAQLEKSRLLSDRFSAERPKGSFSTLEIQRTEQGDSAMYLCASSYPTRGTHHGMTEAFFGQGTRLTVV.